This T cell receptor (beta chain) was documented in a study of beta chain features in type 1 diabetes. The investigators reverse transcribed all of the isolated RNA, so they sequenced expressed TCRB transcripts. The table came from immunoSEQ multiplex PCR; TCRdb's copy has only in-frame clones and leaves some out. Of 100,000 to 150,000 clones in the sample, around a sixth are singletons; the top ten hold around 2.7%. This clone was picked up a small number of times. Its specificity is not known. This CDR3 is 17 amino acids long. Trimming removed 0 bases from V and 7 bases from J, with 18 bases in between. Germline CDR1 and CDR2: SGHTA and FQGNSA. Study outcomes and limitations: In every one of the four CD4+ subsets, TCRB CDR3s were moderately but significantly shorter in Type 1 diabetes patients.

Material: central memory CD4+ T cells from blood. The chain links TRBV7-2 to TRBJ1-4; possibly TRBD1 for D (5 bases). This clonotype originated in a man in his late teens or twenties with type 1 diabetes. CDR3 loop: CASSLAFGTLLSEKLFF. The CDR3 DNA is TGTGCCAGCAGCTTAGCGTTCGGGACCCTCCTAAGTGAAAAACTGTTTTTT. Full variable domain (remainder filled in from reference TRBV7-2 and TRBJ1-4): GAGVSQSPSNKVTEKGKDVELRCDPISGHTALYWYRQSLGQGLEFLIYFQGNSAPDKSGLPSDRFSAERTGGSVSTLTIQRTQQEDSAVYLCASSLAFGTLLSEKLFFGSGTQLSVL.